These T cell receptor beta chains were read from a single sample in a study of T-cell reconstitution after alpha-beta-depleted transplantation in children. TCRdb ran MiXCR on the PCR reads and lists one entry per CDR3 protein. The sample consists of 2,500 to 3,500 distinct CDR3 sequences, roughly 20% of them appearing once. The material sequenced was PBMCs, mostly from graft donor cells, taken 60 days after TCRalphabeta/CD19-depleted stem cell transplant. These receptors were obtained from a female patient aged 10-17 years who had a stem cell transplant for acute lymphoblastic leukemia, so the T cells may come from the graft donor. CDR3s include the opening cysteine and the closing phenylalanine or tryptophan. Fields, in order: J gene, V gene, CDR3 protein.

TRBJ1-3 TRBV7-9 CASSLTAGNTIYF
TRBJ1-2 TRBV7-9 CASSPPTGGVYGYTF
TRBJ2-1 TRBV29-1 CSVDGLAGVGNEQFF
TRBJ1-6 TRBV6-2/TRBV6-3 CASSRPYQRDGHSPLHF
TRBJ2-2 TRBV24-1 CATSDSGQGPGELFF
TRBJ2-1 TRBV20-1 CSAREWVLKTYNEQFF
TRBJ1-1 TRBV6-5 CASSNHRGRNTEAFF
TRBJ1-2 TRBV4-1 CASANTGSGYGYTF
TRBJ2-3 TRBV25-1 CASSEFNRFTDTQYF
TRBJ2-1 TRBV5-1 CASTATGTGGSYNEQFF
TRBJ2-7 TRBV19 CASSPRRQSGSYEQYF
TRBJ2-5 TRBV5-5 CASSLTGRQETQYF
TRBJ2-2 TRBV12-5 CASGLASPRSLDLDTGELFF
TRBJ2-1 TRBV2 CASMGASPSSYNEQFF
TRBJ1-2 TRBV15 CATSKRQGDGYTF
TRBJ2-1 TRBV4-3 CASSQVWGAGLHNEQFF
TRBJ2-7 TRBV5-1 CASSLVGAAGAYEQYF
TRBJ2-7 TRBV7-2 CASSFRGGYEQYF
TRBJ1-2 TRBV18 CASSSDNYGYTF
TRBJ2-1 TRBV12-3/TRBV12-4 CASSLNPDNEQFF
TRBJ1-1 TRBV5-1 CASSLGTGTNTEAFF
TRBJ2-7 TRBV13 CASSLDDTEQYF
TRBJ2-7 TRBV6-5 CASSYRQGALGEQYF
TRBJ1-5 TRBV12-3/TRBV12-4 CASSFRSYNQPQHF